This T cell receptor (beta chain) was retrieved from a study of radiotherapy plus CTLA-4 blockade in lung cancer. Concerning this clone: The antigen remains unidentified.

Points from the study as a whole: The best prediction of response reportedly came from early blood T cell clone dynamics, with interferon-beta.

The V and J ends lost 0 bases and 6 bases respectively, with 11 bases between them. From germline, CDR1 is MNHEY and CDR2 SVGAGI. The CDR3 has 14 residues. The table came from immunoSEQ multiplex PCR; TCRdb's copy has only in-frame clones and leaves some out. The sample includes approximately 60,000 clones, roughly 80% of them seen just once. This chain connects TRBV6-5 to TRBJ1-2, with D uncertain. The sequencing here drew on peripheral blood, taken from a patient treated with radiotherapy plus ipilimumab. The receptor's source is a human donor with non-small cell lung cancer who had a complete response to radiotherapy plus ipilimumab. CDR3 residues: CASSYSGPGDGYTF. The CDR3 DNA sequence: TGTGCCAGCAGTTACTCTGGGCCAGGCGATGGCTACACCTTC.